This T cell receptor beta chain derives from a study of beta chain features in type 1 diabetes. In its sample, this clone was seen a few times. As yet, its antigen is unknown. All of the sorted populations showed purity greater than 95%. Points from the study as a whole: Researchers report that Type 1 diabetes patients had moderately but significantly shorter TCRB CDR3s across all four CD4+ subsets.

The entirety of the isolated RNA underwent reverse transcription, so expressed TCRB transcripts were sequenced. This table comes from immunoSEQ multiplex PCR, and its TCRdb copy is limited to in-frame clones, with some not included. This sample has 100,000 to 150,000 clones, with 15% to 20% found just once. This CDR3 region has 15 residues. Germline V gene data show CDR1 as SGHTA and CDR2 as FQGTGA. V was clipped by 5 bases and J by 3 bases, with 17 bases between them. This receptor was obtained from a man between 18 and 35 years old with type 1 diabetes. The sample taken for sequencing was central memory CD4+ T cells from blood. The chain employs TRBV7-3 and TRBJ2-7, with D possibly TRBD2 on 6 matching bases. CDR3 sequence (DNA): TGTGCCAGCAGCCCCTCGAGGTCAGCGGGCTACGAGCAGTACTTC. Protein: CASSPSRSAGYEQYF.